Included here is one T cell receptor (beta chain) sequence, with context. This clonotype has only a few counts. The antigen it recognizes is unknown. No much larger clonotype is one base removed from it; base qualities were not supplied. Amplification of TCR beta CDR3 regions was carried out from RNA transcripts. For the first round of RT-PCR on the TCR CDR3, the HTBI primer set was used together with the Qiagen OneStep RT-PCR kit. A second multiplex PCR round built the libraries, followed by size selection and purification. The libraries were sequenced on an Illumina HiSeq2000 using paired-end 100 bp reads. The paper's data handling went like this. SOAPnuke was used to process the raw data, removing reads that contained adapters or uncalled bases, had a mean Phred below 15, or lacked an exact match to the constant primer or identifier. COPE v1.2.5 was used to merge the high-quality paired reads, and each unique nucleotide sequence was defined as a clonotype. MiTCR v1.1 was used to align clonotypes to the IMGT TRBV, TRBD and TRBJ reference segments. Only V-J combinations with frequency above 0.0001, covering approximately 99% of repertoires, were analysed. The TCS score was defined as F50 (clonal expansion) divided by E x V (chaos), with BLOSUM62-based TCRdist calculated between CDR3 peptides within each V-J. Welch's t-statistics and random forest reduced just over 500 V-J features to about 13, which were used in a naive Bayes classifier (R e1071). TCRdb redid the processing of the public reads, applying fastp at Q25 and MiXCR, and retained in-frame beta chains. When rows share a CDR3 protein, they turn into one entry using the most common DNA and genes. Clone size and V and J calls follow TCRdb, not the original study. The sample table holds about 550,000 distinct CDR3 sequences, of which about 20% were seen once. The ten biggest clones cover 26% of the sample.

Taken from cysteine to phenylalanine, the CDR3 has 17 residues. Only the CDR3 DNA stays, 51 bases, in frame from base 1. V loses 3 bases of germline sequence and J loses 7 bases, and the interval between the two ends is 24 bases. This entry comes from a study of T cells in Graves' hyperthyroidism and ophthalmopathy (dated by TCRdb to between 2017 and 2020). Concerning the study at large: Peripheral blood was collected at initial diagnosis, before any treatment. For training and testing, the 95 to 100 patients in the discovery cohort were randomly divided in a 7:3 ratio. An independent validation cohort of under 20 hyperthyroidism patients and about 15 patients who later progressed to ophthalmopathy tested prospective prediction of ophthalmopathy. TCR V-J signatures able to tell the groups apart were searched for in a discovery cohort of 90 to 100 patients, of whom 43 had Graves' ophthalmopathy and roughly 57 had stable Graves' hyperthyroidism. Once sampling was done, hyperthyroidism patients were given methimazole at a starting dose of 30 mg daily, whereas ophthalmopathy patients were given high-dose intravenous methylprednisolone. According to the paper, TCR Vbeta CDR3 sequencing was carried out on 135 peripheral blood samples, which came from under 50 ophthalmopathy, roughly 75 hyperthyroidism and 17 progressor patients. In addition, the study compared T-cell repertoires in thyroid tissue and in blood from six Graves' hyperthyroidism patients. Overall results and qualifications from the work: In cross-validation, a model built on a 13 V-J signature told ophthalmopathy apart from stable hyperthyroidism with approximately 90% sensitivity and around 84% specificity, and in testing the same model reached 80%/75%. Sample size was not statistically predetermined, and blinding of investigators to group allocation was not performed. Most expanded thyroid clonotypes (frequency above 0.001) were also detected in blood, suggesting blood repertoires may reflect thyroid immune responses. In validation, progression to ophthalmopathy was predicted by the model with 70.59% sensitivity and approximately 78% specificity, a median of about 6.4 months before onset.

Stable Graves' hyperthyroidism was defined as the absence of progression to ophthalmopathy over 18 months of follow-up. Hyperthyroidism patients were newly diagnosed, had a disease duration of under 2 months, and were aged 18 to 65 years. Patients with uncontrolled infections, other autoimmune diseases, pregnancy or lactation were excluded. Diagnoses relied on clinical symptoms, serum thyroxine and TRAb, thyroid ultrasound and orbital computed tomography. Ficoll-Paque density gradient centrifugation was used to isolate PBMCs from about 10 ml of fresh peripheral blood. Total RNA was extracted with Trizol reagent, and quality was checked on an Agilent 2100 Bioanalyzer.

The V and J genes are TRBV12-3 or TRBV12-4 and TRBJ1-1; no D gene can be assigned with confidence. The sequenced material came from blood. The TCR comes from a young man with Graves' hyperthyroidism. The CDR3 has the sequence CASSFMADEFYEVEAFF. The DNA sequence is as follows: TGTGCCAGCAGTTTTATGGCGGACGAATTCTACGAAGTTGAAGCTTTCTTT.